A single sample gave rise to the 11 T cell receptor beta chains below, sequenced in a study of blood T cell repertoires in COVID-19. Clones were read by immunoSEQ multiplex PCR, and TCRdb kept only the in-frame ones, dropping some. Of over 300,000 clones in the sample, 89% are singletons; the top ten hold roughly 1.2%. The sequenced sample consisted of peripheral blood. The receptors were sampled from a man aged 35 to 55 with acute or convalescent COVID-19.

The chain is built from TRBV7-3 and TRBJ2-1, with 9 bases fitting TRBD1. Germline V gene data show CDR1 as SGHTA and CDR2 as FQGTGA. Trimming cost V 4 bases and J 3 bases; bases outside gene matches: 7. This CDR3 is 16 amino acids long. The CDR3 is CASSSGTGNIYNEQFF. The CDR3 DNA sequence: TGTGCCAGCAGCTCTGGGACAGGGAATATCTACAATGAGCAGTTCTTC.

This sequence joins TRBV3-1 (or the pseudogene TRBV3-2) and TRBJ2-7; no reliable D call. This CDR3 is built from 14 residues. The germline CDR1 and CDR2 sequences are LGHDT and YNNKEL (reference sequence). V was clipped by 1 base and J by 2 bases, with 9 bases between them. Written as DNA, the CDR3 is TGTGCCAGCAGCCAAGGGTCCAGGACCTACGAGCAGTACTTC. Protein sequence: CASSQGSRTYEQYF.

The chain combines TRBV4-2 with TRBJ1-6; D unresolved. The V gene's germline CDR1 is LGHNA and CDR2 YNFKEQ. The CDR3 loop spans 16 amino acids. Trimming cost V 0 bases and J 9 bases, with 15 bases left between them. This CDR3 reads CASSQDGVRGISPLHF. The CDR3 region has the DNA TGTGCCAGCAGCCAAGATGGGGTGCGGGGAATTTCACCCCTCCACTTT.

This chain uses TRBV30 with TRBJ2-5; 7 bases match TRBD1. With V trimmed by 1 base and J by 5 bases, 10 bases remained unmatched. CDR3 length: 15 residues. The germline V gene has CDR1 GTSNPN and CDR2 SVGIG (reference sequence). CDR3 region: CAWSEGYRGQETQYF. CDR3 nucleotide sequence: TGTGCCTGGAGTGAGGGGTACAGGGGACAGGAGACCCAGTACTTC.

The chain combines TRBV3-1 (or the pseudogene TRBV3-2) with TRBJ1-2, with 7 bases aligning to TRBD1. Germline CDR1 and CDR2: LGHDT and YNNKEL (reference sequence). The CDR3 spans 14 residues. V gave up 3 bases and J gave up 3 bases; unmatched junction bases: 4. CDR3 DNA: TGTGCCAGCAGCCACGCCGACAGGGACTATGGCTACACCTTC. Protein product: CASSHADRDYGYTF.

In this sample, this clone turned up once. The chain is built from TRBV27 and TRBJ1-1; D is unclear. Germline values: CDR1 MNHEY, CDR2 SMNVEV (reference sequence). The V end was cut by 5 bases, the J end by 4 bases, with 17 bases between. The CDR3 totals 15 residues. The CDR3 loop reads CASSPNAGVLTEAFF. DNA for the CDR3: TGTGCCAGCAGTCCAAACGCCGGGGTCCTCACTGAAGCTTTCTTT.

V usage is TRBV5-1 and J usage is TRBJ2-2; no reliable D call. This CDR3 is 13 amino acids long. Trimming removed 4 bases from V and 6 bases from J, with 10 bases in between. From germline, CDR1 is SGHRS and CDR2 YFSETQ. The CDR3 sequence: CASSARVAGELFF. The DNA for the CDR3 is TGCGCCAGCAGCGCTCGGGTTGCCGGGGAGCTGTTTTTT.

This chain uses TRBV18 with TRBJ2-2; D not certain. Trimming removed 2 bases from V and 1 base from J, with 5 bases in between. Germline V gives CDR1 KGHSH, CDR2 LQKENI. The CDR3 totals 14 residues. The CDR3 spells CASSPERNTGELFF. Written as DNA, the CDR3 is TGTGCCAGCTCACCAGAGAGGAACACCGGGGAGCTGTTTTTT.

This chain joins TRBV11-2 and TRBJ2-1; D call uncertain. Trimming took 2 bases from V and 5 from J, leaving 13 bases between them. Germline CDR1 reads SGHAT; CDR2 reads FQNNGV. The CDR3 covers 15 residues. This chain's CDR3 is CASSLSLYFDNEQFF. Written as DNA, the CDR3 is TGTGCCAGCAGCTTATCCCTTTACTTCGACAATGAGCAGTTCTTC.

J is TRBJ1-6 and V is TRBV3-1 (or the pseudogene TRBV3-2); TRBD1 aligns across 7 bases. V lost 0 bases, J lost 9 bases, and 5 bases stayed unmatched. Germline loops: CDR1 LGHDT, CDR2 YNNKEL (reference sequence). The CDR3 totals 15 residues. CDR3 loop: CASSQDNDRASPLHF. The CDR3 DNA reads as TGTGCCAGCAGCCAAGATAACGACAGGGCTTCACCCCTCCACTTT.

The chain is built from TRBV30 and TRBJ2-1; perhaps TRBD2 as D (5 bases). Germline-derived CDR1 and CDR2 are GTSNPN and SVGIG (reference sequence). Trimming took 3 bases from V and 5 from J, leaving 14 bases between them. The CDR3 has 14 amino acids. The CDR3 DNA follows: TGTGCCTGGAGAAGAGGGATTCACAACAATGAGCAGTTCTTC. This codes for CAWRRGIHNNEQFF.